A single sample gave rise to the 31 T cell receptor beta chains below, sequenced in a study of blood T cell repertoires in COVID-19. Sequencing used immunoSEQ multiplex PCR; TCRdb keeps in-frame clones, though not all of them. The table includes 150,000 or so clones, roughly 80% detected once. The sequenced sample was peripheral blood. All receptors come from a woman aged 60-75 years with acute or convalescent COVID-19.

This chain uses TRBV30 with TRBJ2-7; D unclear. Germline V gives CDR1 GTSNPN, CDR2 SVGIG (reference sequence). V was clipped by 1 base and J by 2 bases, with 12 bases between them. The CDR3 spans 14 residues. CDR3 in DNA: TGTGCCTGGAGTGCCCCCTCTCCGGCCTACGAGCAGTACTTC. It is translated as CAWSAPSPAYEQYF.

The V call is TRBV6-2 or TRBV6-3, the J call TRBJ1-1, with 10 bases aligning to TRBD1. CDR1 is MNHEY, CDR2 SVGEGT, per germline. The CDR3 totals 16 residues. After removal of 0 bases from V and 8 bases from J, the junction contained 9 bases not matched to a gene. CDR3 sequence (DNA): TGTGCCAGCAGTTACTCGACCCCGGGACAGGGGAACGAAGCTTTCTTT. It encodes CASSYSTPGQGNEAFF.

The CDR3 region has the DNA TGTGCCAGCAGTTTCCCCAGGACCGGGGAGCTGTTTTTT. It encodes CASSFPRTGELFF. This chain links TRBV28 with TRBJ2-2; D not resolved. Germline lookup yields CDR1 MDHEN and CDR2 SYDVKM. The V end was cut by 3 bases, the J end by 5 bases, with 7 bases between. This CDR3 has 13 residues.

The chain links TRBV29-1 to TRBJ1-2, with D possibly matching TRBD1 (5 bases). Germline V gene sequence: CDR1 SQVTM, CDR2 ANQGSEA. This CDR3 comprises 14 residues. Deletions cut 4 bases from V and 4 bases from J, with 16 bases between. The CDR3 region has the DNA TGCAGCGTTGGGGAGGGGCTCTACACCTATGGCTACACCTTC. Translated: CSVGEGLYTYGYTF. The complete variable domain, with remaining parts taken from reference TRBV29-1 and TRBJ1-2, reads SAVISQKPSRDICQRGTSLTIQCQVDSQVTMMFWYRQQPGQSLTLIATANQGSEATYESGFVIDKFPISRPNLTFSTLTVSNMSPEDSSIYLCSVGEGLYTYGYTFGSGTRLTVV.

V gene TRBV15 combines with J gene TRBJ2-7, with TRBD2 as a possible D gene (5 bases). The CDR3 spans 16 residues. V was cut by 0 bases and J by 1 base, with 13 bases left in between. Germline V gives CDR1 LNHNV, CDR2 YYDKDF (reference sequence). The CDR3 loop reads CATSRDVGKRSYEQYF. In DNA form, the CDR3 reads TGTGCCACCAGCAGAGACGTTGGGAAGCGGTCCTACGAGCAGTACTTC.

This clone was observed at least ten times. V gene TRBV6-5 combines with J gene TRBJ2-1; 11 bases line up with TRBD2. This CDR3 has 15 residues. Losses at the gene ends were 8 bases for V and 2 bases for J; bases not matched to a gene: 5. Germline assignment: CDR1 MNHEY and CDR2 SVGAGI. The CDR3 spells CASGQTSGTYNEQFF. In DNA form, the CDR3 reads TGTGCCAGCGGACAGACTAGCGGGACCTACAATGAGCAGTTCTTC.

The CDR3, as DNA: TGTGCCAGTAGTATATCGTGGGGCCCGAGCAATCAGCCCCAGCATTTT. This sequence encodes CASSISWGPSNQPQHF. The chain uses TRBV19 and TRBJ1-5, with D possibly matching TRBD1 (5 bases). CDR3 length: 16 amino acids. Germline CDR1 reads LNHDA; CDR2 reads SQIVND (reference sequence). V was shortened by 2 bases and J by 1 base, with 12 bases between the two germline ends.

The chain has TRBV27 and TRBJ2-1, with D unclear. The CDR3 totals 16 residues. The germline V gene has CDR1 MNHEY and CDR2 SMNVEV (reference sequence). V was cut by 3 bases and J by 3 bases, with 15 bases left in between. This CDR3 reads CASSFGPPKVYNEQFF. The CDR3 DNA is TGTGCCAGCAGTTTCGGTCCCCCGAAAGTCTACAATGAGCAGTTCTTC.

The chain uses TRBV5-1 and TRBJ1-4, with 11 bases that match TRBD1. Germline V CDR1 and CDR2: SGHRS, YFSETQ. CDR3 length: 16 amino acids. The J segment lost 4 bases and the V segment lost 3 bases, leaving 5 bases of the junction unmatched. DNA of the CDR3: TGCGCCAGCAGCTGGACAGGGGGCGGAGGTAATGAAAAACTGTTTTTT. Protein: CASSWTGGGGNEKLFF.

The V and J genes are TRBV10-2 and TRBJ2-3, with D tentatively TRBD2 (5 bases). Germline V CDR1 and CDR2: WSHSY, SAAADI. V was trimmed by 3 bases and J by 5 bases, leaving 15 bases between them. This CDR3 is 15 amino acids long. In DNA form, the CDR3 reads TGCGCCAGCAGTGACGCTGGACTTCTTAAAGATACGCAGTATTTT. Translation gives CASSDAGLLKDTQYF.

This clone has just a few counts. V gene TRBV10-3 combines with J gene TRBJ1-1; tentatively, D is TRBD1 (5 bases). The length of the CDR3 is 15 residues. V shed 7 bases and J shed 4 bases, with 19 bases lying between them. Germline CDR1 and CDR2: ENHRY and SYGVKD. CDR3 region: CAINDQGIGATEAFF. DNA for the CDR3: TGTGCCATCAACGACCAGGGTATCGGAGCCACTGAAGCTTTCTTT.

V gene TRBV5-1 combines with J gene TRBJ2-1, with TRBD1 identical over 11 bases. CDR3 length equals 14 residues. Trimming at V came to 4 bases and at J to 8 bases, leaving 5 bases not matched to a gene. Germline V gene sequence: CDR1 SGHRS, CDR2 YFSETQ. The CDR3 loop reads CASSKGQGVDEQFF. The CDR3 DNA follows: TGCGCCAGCAGCAAGGGACAGGGGGTTGATGAGCAGTTCTTC. The variable domain in full, with the rest retrieved from reference TRBV5-1 and TRBJ2-1, is KAGVTQTPRYLIKTRGQQVTLSCSPISGHRSVSWYQQTPGQGLQFLFEYFSETQRNKGNFPGRFSGRQFSNSRSEMNVSTLELGDSALYLCASSKGQGVDEQFFGPGTRLTVL.

This rearrangement joins TRBV27 to TRBJ1-2; 7 bases are shared with TRBD1. The germline CDR1 and CDR2 sequences are MNHEY and SMNVEV (reference sequence). The CDR3 spans 13 residues. V lost 7 bases to trimming and J lost 7 bases; unmatched junction nucleotides: 9. Written as DNA, the CDR3 is TGTGCCAGCAAACAACAGGGGCCAGGTGGCTACACCTTC. Translation gives CASKQQGPGGYTF.

The rearrangement joins TRBV28 to TRBJ1-2; possible D gene TRBD1, 6 bases. This CDR3 has 15 amino acids. The germline V gene encodes CDR1 MDHEN and CDR2 SYDVKM. V was trimmed by 2 bases and J by 8 bases, leaving 18 bases between them. CDR3 in amino acids: CASSLGQGIGVGYTF. The CDR3 coding sequence is TGTGCCAGCAGTTTAGGGCAGGGGATAGGGGTCGGCTACACCTTC.

The chain carries TRBV29-1 and TRBJ2-7, with D possibly being TRBD2 (5 bases). Trimming took 4 bases from V and 4 from J, leaving 5 bases between them. CDR1 and CDR2 from the germline V gene are SQVTM and ANQGSEA. This CDR3 is 10 amino acids long. The DNA of the CDR3 is TGCAGCGTTGGGACTTACGAGCAGTACTTC. Encoded protein: CSVGTYEQYF.

V is TRBV3-1 (or the pseudogene TRBV3-2) and J is TRBJ2-7; 8 positions match TRBD2. The CDR3 has 14 amino acids. Trimming took 1 base from V and 7 from J; bases not matched to a gene: 6. The V gene's germline CDR1 is LGHDT and CDR2 YNNKEL (reference sequence). DNA for the CDR3: TGTGCCAGCAGCCAAGGAGCGGGAGTTCGTGAGCAGTACTTC. It yields the protein CASSQGAGVREQYF.

V is TRBV28 and J is TRBJ1-6; D is unresolved. Trimming cost V 4 bases and J 8 bases, with 3 bases left between them. CDR3 length equals 11 residues. Per the germline V gene, CDR1 is MDHEN and CDR2 is SYDVKM. The CDR3 DNA is TGTGCCAGCAGTTCGGATTCACCCCTCCACTTT. Residues: CASSSDSPLHF. The full variable domain, completed using reference TRBV28 and TRBJ1-6, is DVKVTQSSRYLVKRTGEKVFLECVQDMDHENMFWYRQDPGLGLRLIYFSYDVKMKEKGDIPEGYSVSREKKERFSLILESASTNQTSMYLCASSSDSPLHFGNGTRLTVT.

This chain joins TRBV19 and TRBJ2-5; 8 nucleotides line up with TRBD1. This CDR3 region has 16 residues. Germline V gene sequence: CDR1 LNHDA, CDR2 SQIVND (reference sequence). The V gene end was trimmed by 2 bases and the J gene end by 4 bases; junction bases not matched to a gene: 9. The CDR3 DNA reads as TGTGCCAGTAGTATACTAGGCGGACAGGGTTCAGAGACCCAGTACTTC. Amino acid sequence: CASSILGGQGSETQYF.

This clone was detected only a few times. The chain has TRBV6-2 or TRBV6-3 and TRBJ2-3; D is unclear. Per the germline V gene, CDR1 is MNHEY and CDR2 is SVGEGT. V lost 5 bases, J lost 6 bases, and 6 bases lay in between. The CDR3 spans 11 residues. In DNA form, the CDR3 reads TGTGCCAGCAGTCCACACGATACGCAGTATTTT. Protein sequence: CASSPHDTQYF.

The V and J genes are TRBV19 and TRBJ2-7; 11 nucleotides match TRBD2. The germline CDR1 and CDR2 sequences are LNHDA and SQIVND (reference sequence). Trimming cost V 4 bases and J 5 bases; bases outside gene matches: 7. The CDR3 is 15 amino acids. CDR3 sequence (DNA): TGTGCCAGTAGTAAACGACTAGCGGGACCCCACGAGCAGTACTTC. It translates to CASSKRLAGPHEQYF.

This chain connects TRBV28 to TRBJ1-2; maybe TRBD1 (6 bases). CDR1 MDHEN and CDR2 SYDVKM come from the germline V gene. V lost 6 bases and J 8 bases, leaving 16 bases between the germline ends. The CDR3 has 13 residues. The chain's CDR3 is CASRSQGSEGYTF. The CDR3, as DNA: TGTGCCAGCAGGTCACAGGGTTCTGAGGGCTACACCTTC.

V usage is TRBV7-9 and J usage is TRBJ1-2; 10 bases match TRBD1. J was trimmed by 6 bases and V by 6 bases; bases with no gene match: 10. The CDR3 contains 15 residues. Germline V lookup: CDR1 SEHNR, CDR2 FQNEAQ (reference sequence). The CDR3 is CASRGEPGQGHGYTF. For the CDR3, the DNA is TGTGCCAGCAGAGGGGAACCGGGACAGGGGCATGGCTACACCTTC. The full variable domain, with the rest looked up from reference TRBV7-9 and TRBJ1-2, is DTGVSQNPRHKITKRGQNVTFRCDPISEHNRLYWYRQTLGQGPEFLTYFQNEAQLEKSRLLSDRFSAERPKGSFSTLEIQRTEQGDSAMYLCASRGEPGQGHGYTFGSGTRLTVV.

The chain recombines TRBV6-5 with TRBJ1-1, with 8 bases that match TRBD1. The CDR3 is 14 amino acids. Germline CDR1 MNHEY, CDR2 SVGAGI. Trimming at V came to 2 bases and at J to 1 base, leaving 0 bases not matched to a gene. In nucleotides, the CDR3 is TGTGCCAGCAGTTACGACAGGGGGAACACTGAAGCTTTCTTT. Translated: CASSYDRGNTEAFF.

The V gene is TRBV7-2, the J gene TRBJ1-6; D gene uncertain. The V end lost 0 bases, the J end lost 12 bases, and 15 bases lay between the germline ends. The CDR3 length is 15 residues. Germline values: CDR1 SGHTA, CDR2 FQGNSA. The CDR3 nucleotides read TGTGCCAGCAGCTTAGCGTCAGGCAACGCGGGACCCCTCCACTTT. It translates to CASSLASGNAGPLHF.

The V gene is TRBV2, the J gene TRBJ2-3, with 9 nucleotides matching TRBD2. The V segment lost 4 bases and the J segment 11 bases; nucleotides outside the gene matches: 16. Germline V gene lookup returns CDR1 SNHLY and CDR2 FYNNEI. The CDR3 runs to 16 residues. CDR3 nucleotide sequence: TGTGCCAGCAGTGGATTGCATGCGGCGGGAGGGGCTAAGCAGTATTTT. Protein product: CASSGLHAAGGAKQYF.

The gene calls are TRBV10-3 and TRBJ1-2; 11 bases map to TRBD1. The CDR3 extends over 14 amino acids. The ends lost 2 bases at V and 8 bases at J; junction bases unmatched: 4. Germline loops: CDR1 ENHRY, CDR2 SYGVKD. The CDR3 nucleotides are TGTGCCATCAGTGAGGTCAGGACAGGGGGCGGCTACACCTTC. It specifies CAISEVRTGGGYTF.

The V and J genes are TRBV6-4 and TRBJ2-7; 10 bases match TRBD2. The V gene end was trimmed by 2 bases and the J gene end by 5 bases; junction bases not matched to a gene: 6. The germline V gene encodes CDR1 MRHNA and CDR2 SNTAGT. CDR3 length: 15 amino acids. The CDR3 sequence is CASSDPKREGDEQYF. The CDR3 DNA sequence: TGTGCCAGCAGTGACCCAAAGCGGGAGGGTGACGAGCAGTACTTC.

The chain uses TRBV6-2 or TRBV6-3 and TRBJ2-3; no reliable D call. Trimming took 5 bases from V and 5 from J, leaving 8 bases between them. Germline-derived CDR1 and CDR2 are MNHEY and SVGEGT. This CDR3 spans 12 amino acids. The CDR3 nucleotides are TGTGCCAGCAGTATCCTCCGAGATACGCAGTATTTT. This codes for CASSILRDTQYF.

The chain couples TRBV9 to TRBJ2-7; D possibly corresponds to TRBD1 (5 bases). Trimming cost V 1 base and J 10 bases, with 12 bases left between them. Germline CDR1 SGDLS, CDR2 YYNGEE. The CDR3 totals 12 residues. Here the CDR3 reads CASSVFQGEQYF. CDR3 in DNA: TGTGCCAGCAGCGTATTTCAGGGTGAACAGTACTTC. Full variable domain (outside the CDR3, taken from reference TRBV9 and TRBJ2-7): DSGVTQTPKHLITATGQRVTLRCSPRSGDLSVYWYQQSLDQGLQFLIQYYNGEERAKGNILERFSAQQFPDLHSELNLSSLELGDSALYFCASSVFQGEQYFGPGTRLTVT.

The CDR3 region has the DNA TGTGCCAGCTCACCAACGTTCCGCCCCGGGACAGGCTTTAATGGCTACACCTTC. Translating it yields CASSPTFRPGTGFNGYTF. This chain joins TRBV18 and TRBJ1-2; TRBD1 matches 8 bases. Germline V CDR1 and CDR2: KGHSH, LQKENI. Trimming at V came to 2 bases and at J to 6 bases, leaving 17 bases not matched to a gene. The CDR3 is 18 residues long.

V is TRBV7-9 and J is TRBJ2-7; 7 positions agree with TRBD2. CDR1 SEHNR and CDR2 FQNEAQ come from the germline V gene (reference sequence). With 3 bases clipped from V and 5 bases from J, the junction kept 7 bases outside the gene matches. CDR3 length: 14 residues. CDR3 nucleotides: TGTGCCAGCAGCTTCTTGACTAGCACCCACGAGCAGTACTTC. This encodes CASSFLTSTHEQYF.